The 16 T cell receptor beta chains below come from one sample, sequenced in a study of blood T cells in healthy people across ages (dated by TCRdb to 2014 to 2015). Library preparation used 5' RACE. For sequencing, an Illumina HiSeq 2500 was employed. A second 7 to 11 cycle PCR used a sample-barcoded 5' primer and a J-beta primer mix. TCRdb reworked the public reads: Q25 trimming with fastp, MiXCR clone assembly, productive beta chains retained. Merged by CDR3 protein, the rows form single entries marked with the most common genes and DNA. In all, the sample holds roughly 800,000 distinct CDR3 sequences, and around a quarter of those were seen once. The ten most abundant clones make up under 4.5% of the sample. The data were also submitted as part of a second study, on T cells of mothers and their children.

The sample was blood. The receptors originated from a boy younger than 18 in good health.

This clonotype was recorded a few times. The chain links TRBV27 to TRBJ2-5; the D call may be TRBD1 or TRBD2 (6 bases each). With the DNA end fitting TRBJ2-7 better, the J assignment may be wrong. This CDR3 contains 13 residues. Germline values: CDR1 MNHEY, CDR2 SMNVEV (reference sequence). Here the CDR3 reads CASSLRGVSEQYF. The DNA for the CDR3 is TGTGCCAGCAGTTTGAGGGGGGTAAGCGAGCAGTACTTC.

The V gene is TRBV7-9, the J gene TRBJ1-2; the D is unclear. Germline CDR1 and CDR2: SEHNR and FQNEAQ (reference sequence). The CDR3 length is 12 residues. The ends were cut back, 5 bases at V and 6 bases at J, with 10 bases in the middle. The CDR3 sequence is CASSPRNDGYTF. CDR3 DNA sequence: TGTGCCAGCAGCCCCCGGAATGATGGCTACACCTTC.

The V and J genes are TRBV7-2 and TRBJ2-7; tentative D call: TRBD1 (6 bases). This CDR3 is built from 15 residues. V was cut by 5 bases and J by 0 bases, with 14 bases left in between. Germline assignment: CDR1 SGHTA and CDR2 FQGNSA. CDR3 bases: TGTGCCAGCAGCCCTCGGACAGTAACCTCCTACGAGCAGTACTTC. This codes for CASSPRTVTSYEQYF.

This clonotype was seen a few times. The chain is built from TRBV3-1 and TRBJ2-5, with 9 positions matching TRBD2. Germline CDR1 reads LGHDT; CDR2 reads YNNKEL (reference sequence). Trimming at V came to 0 bases and at J to 4 bases, leaving 3 bases not matched to a gene. The CDR3 is 15 residues long. In nucleotides, the CDR3 is TGTGCCAGCAGCCAAGATATTAGCGGGAGAGAGACCCAGTACTTC. Its protein product is CASSQDISGRETQYF.

The chain has TRBV11-1 and TRBJ2-1; 11 bases fit TRBD2. The CDR3 is 15 residues long. Trimming removed 6 bases from V and 4 bases from J; junction bases left unmatched: 5. Germline CDR1 SGHAT, CDR2 FQDESV (reference sequence). The CDR3 spells CASRATSGVYNEQFF. The CDR3 DNA reads as TGTGCCAGCAGGGCGACTAGCGGGGTTTACAATGAGCAGTTCTTC.

The chain is built from TRBV9 and TRBJ2-3; D might be TRBD1 or TRBD2, each matching 5 bases. V was pared by 3 bases and J by 4 bases, with 12 bases between. Looked up from germline, CDR1 is SGDLS and CDR2 is YYNGEE. This CDR3 spans 14 amino acids. The DNA for the CDR3 is TGTGCCAGCAGCGGGGACCTACGGGCAGATACGCAGTATTTT. Residues: CASSGDLRADTQYF. The full variable domain, rest sourced from reference TRBV9 and TRBJ2-3, is DSGVTQTPKHLITATGQRVTLRCSPRSGDLSVYWYQQSLDQGLQFLIQYYNGEERAKGNILERFSAQQFPDLHSELNLSSLELGDSALYFCASSGDLRADTQYFGPGTRLTVL.

This rearrangement joins TRBV3-1 to TRBJ1-5; no clear D. The CDR3 runs 14 residues. V was clipped by 1 base and J by 7 bases, with 11 bases between them. CDR1 LGHDT and CDR2 YNNKEL come from the germline V gene (reference sequence). The CDR3 loop reads CASSQGSGSQPQHF. DNA of the CDR3: TGTGCCAGCAGCCAAGGTAGCGGATCCCAGCCCCAGCATTTT.

This rearrangement joins TRBV11-1 to TRBJ2-3; the match to TRBD1 covers 7 bases. The CDR3 sequence is 16 residues long. V trimming: 5 bases; J trimming: 2 bases; junction bases outside the gene matches: 10. The germline CDR1 and CDR2 sequences are SGHAT and FQDESV (reference sequence). The CDR3 DNA sequence: TGTGCCAGCAGCCCGACAGGGACATCTTACACAGATACGCAGTATTTT. It yields the protein CASSPTGTSYTDTQYF.

The chain is built from TRBV6-5 and TRBJ1-2; no firm D call. Trimming left V 0 bases short and J 6 bases short, with 14 bases between. The CDR3 sequence is 15 residues long. CDR1 MNHEY and CDR2 SVGAGI come from the germline V gene. CDR3 coding DNA: TGTGCCAGCAGTTACTCGACCAGCTCGAACCATGGCTACACCTTC. Encoded protein: CASSYSTSSNHGYTF.

The sample holds a few counts of this clonotype. This chain joins TRBV4-1 and TRBJ2-7; 8 positions agree with TRBD1. The V gene end was trimmed by 4 bases and the J gene end by 3 bases; junction bases not matched to a gene: 5. The CDR3 sequence is 14 residues long. The germline V gene has CDR1 MGHRA and CDR2 YSYEKL. As DNA, the CDR3 is TGCGCCAGCAGCCCCATGACAGGGGACTACGAGCAGTACTTC. This encodes CASSPMTGDYEQYF.

This clonotype was seen a handful of times. The chain is built from TRBV20-1 and TRBJ2-5; D call uncertain. V shed 4 bases and J shed 0 bases, with 3 bases lying between them. The CDR3 extends over 11 amino acids. CDR1 DFQATT and CDR2 SNEGSKA come from the germline V gene (reference sequence). The CDR3 reads CSATNQETQYF. In DNA, the CDR3 is TGCAGTGCTACTAACCAAGAGACCCAGTACTTC.

V and J are TRBV27 and TRBJ1-2, with TRBD1 matching 7 bases. V shed 4 bases, J shed 3 bases, and the junction held 5 bases outside the gene matches. CDR3 size: 14 residues. Germline loops: CDR1 MNHEY, CDR2 SMNVEV (reference sequence). The CDR3 bases are TGTGCCAGCAGTTATCAGGGGGGAGACTATGGCTACACCTTC. Protein product: CASSYQGGDYGYTF.

The chain recombines TRBV12-3 or TRBV12-4 with TRBJ2-2; 8 bases map to TRBD2. The CDR3 loop spans 16 amino acids. Unmatched junction bases numbered 13, after V lost 6 bases and J lost 7 bases. The CDR3 nucleotides read TGTGCCAGCAGCTACGCTGGCGGGGGGTCGGGCGGGGAGCTGTTTTTT. Protein product: CASSYAGGGSGGELFF.

In its sample, this clonotype was seen a few times. This chain links TRBV4-2 with TRBJ2-3, with unresolved D. V was clipped by 1 base and J by 5 bases, with 7 bases between them. Germline CDR1 LGHNA, CDR2 YNFKEQ. This CDR3 is built from 13 residues. As DNA, the CDR3 is TGTGCCAGCAGCCAAGTATTCGGAGATACGCAGTATTTT. Protein product: CASSQVFGDTQYF.

In its sample, this clonotype was seen a few times. The V gene is TRBV7-2, the J gene TRBJ2-3, with 13 bases fitting TRBD2. V shed 3 bases and J 1 base; nucleotides not matched to a gene: 7. CDR3 length: 18 residues. Germline CDR1 reads SGHTA; CDR2 reads FQGNSA. The DNA of the CDR3 is TGTGCCAGCAGCTTTTCGACTAGCGGGAGGAGGGGCACAGATACGCAGTATTTT. Translating it yields CASSFSTSGRRGTDTQYF.

This clonotype was observed a few times. CDR3 region: CASSSYGGTINEQFF. In DNA, the CDR3 is TGTGCCAGCAGCTCCTACGGGGGGACTATCAATGAGCAGTTCTTC. The V gene is TRBV7-2, the J gene TRBJ2-1; 7 bases fit TRBD2. The CDR3 consists of 15 residues. V lost 4 bases to trimming and J lost 6 bases; unmatched junction nucleotides: 9. Germline V gene data show CDR1 as SGHTA and CDR2 as FQGNSA.